These 25 T cell receptor beta chains originate from one sample sequenced in a study of T cells after yellow fever vaccination. TCRdb called the 5' RACE reads again in MiXCR, with one record for every CDR3 protein. The sample contains 400,000 or so distinct CDR3 sequences, around 20% of which appear only once. The source material was PBMCs, sampled before the yellow fever booster vaccination. The receptor source for this set is a man between 18 and 29 years old who received the YFV17D yellow fever vaccine.

The chain's CDR3 is CASSEDRGQTGELFF. The CDR3 coding sequence is TGTGCCAGCAGCGAGGACAGGGGGCAGACCGGGGAGCTGTTTTTT. The chain joins TRBV9 to TRBJ2-2; 11 bases map to TRBD1. Germline values: CDR1 SGDLS, CDR2 YYNGEE. The length of the CDR3 is 15 residues. The V gene end was trimmed by 3 bases and the J gene end by 5 bases; junction bases not matched to a gene: 3.

There are many counts of this clonotype. This sequence joins TRBV5-6 and TRBJ2-1; TRBD1 might be the D (6 bases). The CDR3 totals 13 residues. V was trimmed by 0 bases and J by 5 bases, leaving 6 bases between them. From germline, CDR1 is SGHDT and CDR2 YYEEEE. CDR3 protein: CASSLGTDNEQFF. CDR3 in DNA: TGTGCCAGCAGCTTGGGGACAGACAATGAGCAGTTCTTC.

V and J are TRBV5-6 and TRBJ2-2, with 13 bases lining up with TRBD2. The J segment lost 6 bases and the V segment lost 1 base, leaving 3 bases of the junction unmatched. This CDR3 has 16 amino acids. CDR1 and CDR2 from the germline V gene are SGHDT and YYEEEE. Here the CDR3 reads CASSLLGLAGPGELFF. The CDR3 nucleotides are TGTGCCAGCAGCTTGCTGGGACTAGCGGGGCCCGGGGAGCTGTTTTTT.

This clonotype was seen only a few times. The rearrangement joins TRBV5-1 to TRBJ1-2; the D gene is possibly TRBD1 (6 bases). CDR3 length: 16 amino acids. The V end lost 4 bases, the J end lost 0 bases, and 16 bases lay between the germline ends. Germline CDR1 SGHRS, CDR2 YFSETQ. CDR3 sequence reads: CASSVMTGLSNYGYTF. CDR3 nucleotide sequence: TGCGCCAGCAGCGTGATGACAGGACTCTCTAACTATGGCTACACCTTC.

The V gene is TRBV12-3 or TRBV12-4, the J gene TRBJ2-3, with 11 bases matching TRBD2. The V and J ends lost 5 bases and 4 bases, in that order; junction bases with no gene match: 2. The CDR3 is made up of 14 amino acids. CDR3 DNA: TGTGCCAGCAGTACTAGCGGGGGACCAGATACGCAGTATTTT. This encodes CASSTSGGPDTQYF.

The chain combines TRBV24-1 with TRBJ2-7, with D possibly matching TRBD2 (6 bases). The V gene lost 4 bases and the J gene lost 13 bases, with 22 bases spanning the gap. The CDR3 is 14 residues long. Per germline, CDR1 KGHDR and CDR2 SFDVKD. The CDR3 nucleotides are TGTGCCACCAGTGACCAGGCGGGGCTACGAGCACTATACGTC. Protein sequence: CATSDQAGLRALYV.

For the CDR3, the DNA is TGTGCCAGCAGCCAAAGGACTAGCGGGGGGGCACAAGAGCAGTTCTTC. This codes for CASSQRTSGGAQEQFF. The genes are TRBV11-3 and TRBJ2-1; the match to TRBD2 covers 15 bases. The CDR3 extends over 16 amino acids. Germline assignment: CDR1 SGHNT and CDR2 YENEEA. V trimming: 5 bases; J trimming: 10 bases; junction bases outside the gene matches: 9.

A few counts support this clonotype. The chain recombines TRBV20-1 with TRBJ1-6, with no clear D. Trimming took 0 bases from V and 10 from J, leaving 16 bases between them. Germline V lookup: CDR1 DFQATT, CDR2 SNEGSKA (reference sequence). The CDR3 has 15 amino acids. The CDR3 loop reads CSARDSRTGYSPLHF. As DNA, the CDR3 is TGCAGTGCTAGAGACAGCCGGACGGGTTACTCACCCCTCCACTTT.

The chain joins TRBV6-1 to TRBJ1-2; the match to TRBD1 covers 9 bases. Losses at the gene ends were 5 bases for V and 2 bases for J; bases not matched to a gene: 3. The CDR3 extends over 14 amino acids. Germline values: CDR1 MNHNS, CDR2 SASEGT. The CDR3 protein is CASSQTGGNYGYTF. The CDR3 DNA reads as TGTGCCAGCAGTCAAACAGGGGGCAACTATGGCTACACCTTC.

The V and J genes are TRBV4-1 and TRBJ2-3; 7 positions agree with TRBD1. Germline-derived CDR1 and CDR2 are MGHRA and YSYEKL. The CDR3 runs to 18 residues. Unmatched junction bases numbered 12, after V lost 1 base and J lost 2 bases. CDR3 amino acids: CASSQVLTGTESTDTQYF. The DNA of the CDR3 is TGCGCCAGCAGCCAAGTCCTTACCGGGACAGAATCCACAGATACGCAGTATTTT.

There are a few counts of this clonotype. This chain links TRBV2 with TRBJ2-7; weak D call: TRBD1 (5 bases). The CDR3 spans 13 residues. Germline V gene lookup returns CDR1 SNHLY and CDR2 FYNNEI. Trimming pared 4 bases from V and 2 bases from J, leaving 9 bases between. The CDR3 sequence: CASSASRAYEQYV. The CDR3 bases are TGTGCCAGCAGTGCAAGCAGGGCCTACGAGCAGTACGTC.

The rearrangement joins TRBV20-1 to TRBJ1-5; 10 bases map to TRBD1. CDR1 is DFQATT and CDR2 is SNEGSKA in the germline V gene (reference sequence). J gave up 5 bases and V 6 bases, and 10 bases lay outside the gene matches. The CDR3 length is 15 residues. Here the CDR3 reads CSASGPGTGDQPQHF. As DNA, the CDR3 is TGCAGTGCCAGCGGGCCCGGGACAGGGGATCAGCCCCAGCATTTT.

The V call is TRBV6-2 or TRBV6-3, the J call TRBJ1-1; unclear D gene. Trimming took off 3 bases at V and 1 base at J, with 6 bases between the two ends. Looked up from germline, CDR1 is MNHEY and CDR2 is SVGEGT. There are 13 residues in the CDR3. CDR3 sequence reads: CASSYTQNTEAFF. The CDR3 region has the DNA TGTGCCAGCAGTTATACGCAGAACACTGAAGCTTTCTTT.

J is TRBJ2-5 and V is TRBV6-5, with 11 bases lining up with TRBD2. Per germline, CDR1 MNHEY and CDR2 SVGAGI. The CDR3 totals 15 residues. J was trimmed by 3 bases and V by 6 bases; bases with no gene match: 6. The CDR3 region is CASRRLAGLEETQYF. CDR3 nucleotide sequence: TGTGCCAGCAGGAGACTAGCGGGGTTAGAAGAGACCCAGTACTTC.

This clonotype was seen a few times. The chain uses TRBV7-3 and TRBJ2-2, with D uncertain. Germline V gene lookup returns CDR1 SGHTA and CDR2 FQGTGA. The CDR3 has 14 amino acids. Trimming left V 8 bases short and J 2 bases short, with 12 bases between. Written as DNA, the CDR3 is TGTGCCAGCCGCCAAAAAGACAACACCGGGGAGCTGTTTTTT. Amino acids: CASRQKDNTGELFF.

This clonotype was seen more than once but under ten times. The J gene is TRBJ1-1, the V gene TRBV12-3 or TRBV12-4, with a tentative D call TRBD1 (6 bases). V was shortened by 6 bases and J by 14 bases, with 19 bases between the two germline ends. The CDR3 is 12 amino acids. Here the CDR3 reads CASSPGGPGFFF. Written as DNA, the CDR3 is TGTGCCAGCAGCCCTGGGGGCCCCGGGTTCTTCTTT.

This clonotype was counted between two and nine times. The rearrangement uses TRBV7-9 and TRBJ2-5, with TRBD2 identical over 10 bases. The germline V gene has CDR1 SEHNR and CDR2 FQNEAQ (reference sequence). This CDR3 region has 16 residues. The ends lost 3 bases at V and 0 bases at J; junction bases unmatched: 4. CDR3 nucleotide sequence: TGTGCCAGCAGCTTTTATAGCGGGGGGTACCAAGAGACCCAGTACTTC. Residues: CASSFYSGGYQETQYF.

The chain links TRBV20-1 to TRBJ1-2; TRBD1 might be the D (6 bases). Per germline, CDR1 DFQATT and CDR2 SNEGSKA (reference sequence). Trimming pared 4 bases from V and 2 bases from J, leaving 11 bases between. The CDR3 extends over 13 amino acids. CDR3: CSAMGHLNYGYTF. DNA for the CDR3: TGCAGTGCTATGGGACACCTGAACTATGGCTACACCTTC.

The gene calls are TRBV29-1 and TRBJ2-4, with D perhaps TRBD1 (5 bases). The V and J ends lost 4 bases and 0 bases respectively, with 10 bases between them. This CDR3 has 14 amino acids. Germline CDR1 reads SQVTM; CDR2 reads ANQGSEA. The CDR3 DNA reads as TGCAGCGTTGCCCACAGGCTAGCCAAAAACATTCAGTACTTC. This sequence encodes CSVAHRLAKNIQYF.

V and J are TRBV7-8 and TRBJ2-7; D may be TRBD1 (6 bases). The CDR3 is 14 residues long. Germline CDR1 reads SGHVS; CDR2 reads FQNEAQ. Trimming removed 5 bases at V and 2 bases at J, with 13 bases between. CDR3 nucleotides: TGTGCCAGCAGCCATACACAGGGACCCTACGAGCAGTACGTC. As protein: CASSHTQGPYEQYV.

This clonotype was counted between two and nine times. The chain is built from TRBV11-2 and TRBJ1-1; no clear D gene. V was pared by 1 base and J by 4 bases, with 7 bases between. Germline assignment: CDR1 SGHAT and CDR2 FQNNGV. The CDR3 totals 13 residues. The CDR3 is CASSLARFTEAFF. CDR3 nucleotide sequence: TGTGCCAGCAGCTTAGCCCGGTTCACTGAAGCTTTCTTT.

This clonotype occurred a few times. The CDR3 loop is CSARDRTSSNEQFF. The CDR3 DNA reads as TGCAGTGCTAGAGATCGGACTAGTTCCAATGAGCAGTTCTTC. The V and J genes are TRBV20-1 and TRBJ2-1, with 7 bases lining up with TRBD2. The V and J ends lost 0 bases and 6 bases, in that order; junction bases with no gene match: 5. The CDR3 sequence is 14 residues long. Germline lookup yields CDR1 DFQATT and CDR2 SNEGSKA (reference sequence).

This clonotype turned up a few times. The V gene is TRBV5-4, the J gene TRBJ2-3; D is unresolved. Germline V gives CDR1 SGHNT, CDR2 YYREEE (reference sequence). CDR3 length: 14 amino acids. Trimming shortened V by 2 bases and J by 3 bases, and 10 bases separated the two germline ends. CDR3 residues: CASSLGTRTDTQYF. The CDR3 nucleotides read TGTGCCAGCAGCTTAGGTACCCGGACAGATACGCAGTATTTT.

This chain connects TRBV7-2 to TRBJ1-6, with D unresolved. The ends were cut back, 2 bases at V and 9 bases at J, with 14 bases in the middle. Germline values: CDR1 SGHTA, CDR2 FQGNSA. This CDR3 spans 15 amino acids. The CDR3 region has the DNA TGTGCCAGCAGCTTACCCCGGATTATGGGTTCACCCCTCCACTTT. It encodes CASSLPRIMGSPLHF.

J is TRBJ2-7 and V is TRBV20-1, with 7 nucleotides matching TRBD1. The CDR3 length is 12 residues. The germline gives CDR1 DFQATT, CDR2 SNEGSKA (reference sequence). The CDR3 region is CSGTDVQYEQYF. The CDR3 DNA reads TGCAGCGGGACAGATGTTCAGTACGAGCAGTACTTC.